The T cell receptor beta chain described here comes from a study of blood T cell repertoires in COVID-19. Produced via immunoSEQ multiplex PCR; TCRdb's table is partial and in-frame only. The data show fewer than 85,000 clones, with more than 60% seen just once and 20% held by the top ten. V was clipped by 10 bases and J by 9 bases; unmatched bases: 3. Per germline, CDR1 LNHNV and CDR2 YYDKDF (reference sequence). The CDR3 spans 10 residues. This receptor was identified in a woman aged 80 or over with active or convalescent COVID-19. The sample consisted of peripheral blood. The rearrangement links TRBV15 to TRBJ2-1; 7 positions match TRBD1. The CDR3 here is CANPGGEQFF. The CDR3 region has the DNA TGTGCCAACCCAGGGGGTGAGCAGTTCTTC. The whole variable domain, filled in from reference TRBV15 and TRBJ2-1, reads DAMVIQNPRYQVTQFGKPVTLSCSQTLNHNVMYWYQQKSSQAPKLLFHYYDKDFNNEADTPDNFQSRRPNTSFCFLDIRSPGLGDTAMYLCANPGGEQFFGPGTRLTVL.